The following is a T cell receptor (beta chain) sequence with its context. This clonotype was seen many times. Its target antigen remains unknown. No qualities accompany the bases; no much larger clone lies one base away. The data originate from a study of T-cell reconstitution after alpha-beta-depleted transplantation in children (dated by TCRdb to the mid-2010s). Some background on the complete study: Using TCR repertoire profiling, the study followed T-cell immune reconstitution in a quantitative way in children after TCRalphabeta/CD19-depleted allogeneic hematopoietic cell transplantation.

Libraries were made using PCR. TCRdb names Illumina HiSeq 2500 as the instrument used. TCR libraries were prepared with molecular barcoding, using unique molecular identifiers to normalize TCRbeta repertoire quantification. The raw public reads went through TCRdb reprocessing: fastp at Q25, MiXCR clone calling, in-frame beta chains kept. Rows merge per CDR3 protein into single entries with the most common DNA and genes. This sample gives fewer than 250,000 distinct CDR3 sequences in total; 6.5% to 10% of them show up just once. The top ten clones comprise 6% to 7% of the sample. General study outcomes and caveats: About two months after transplant, the apparently early recovery of alphabetaT-cell counts reportedly depended on just several hundred clones that had expanded rapidly and came from non-depleted graft cells. In some patients, the high TCRbeta diversity seen at day 60 was put down to recipient T cells and intrathymic progenitors that had survived conditioning. Over the following months the frequencies of hyperexpanded clones went down, and after one year T-cell counts and TCRbeta diversity were mostly credited to newly produced T cells.

CDR1 and CDR2 (MNHEY, SMNVEV) derive from the germline V gene (reference sequence). V is clipped by 2 bases and J by 5 bases, and the sequence between their germline boundaries is 13 bases long. The CDR3 runs 14 residues from the cysteine to the phenylalanine. Just the 42-base CDR3 DNA is kept, in frame starting at base 1. Per the publication, the treatment or condition label means: allogeneic hematopoietic cell transplantation with graft depleted of TCRalphabeta T cells and CD19 B cells. TCRalphabeta/CD19-depleted allogeneic hematopoietic cell grafts were given to the transplant recipients, all of whom were children.

The sample consisted of PBMCs, mostly from graft donor cells, taken 180 days after TCRalphabeta/CD19-depleted stem cell transplant. This clonotype was obtained from a male patient between 10 and 17 years old who had a stem cell transplant for acute lymphoblastic leukemia, so the T cells may come from the graft donor. The chain employs TRBV27 and TRBJ2-7; tentative D gene TRBD1, with 5 bases matching. The CDR3 region has the sequence CASSLEGVRNEQYF. The DNA sequence follows: TGTGCCAGCAGTTTAGAAGGGGTTAGGAACGAGCAGTACTTC.